A selection of T cell receptor beta chains follows, all from one sample in a study of blood T cell repertoires in COVID-19. TCRdb keeps only in-frame clones here, not all; method: immunoSEQ multiplex PCR. The sample holds around 150,000 clones, about 81% seen once. The sequenced sample consisted of peripheral blood. These receptors all stem from a human donor in a cohort sampled during active COVID-19. Each CDR3 is given with its conserved first and last residue. The D gene is left open where the match is weak. Not all rows give a size; the values are once, few, many and, for expanded clones, a class.

CDR3 length,V gene,D gene,clone size,J gene,CDR3 protein,CDR3 DNA
15,TRBV27,TRBD1,once,TRBJ2-1,CASSFSRDRDNEQFF,TGTGCCAGCAGTTTCTCACGGGACAGGGACAATGAGCAGTTCTTC
14,TRBV3-1/TRBV3-2,-,once,TRBJ1-1,CASSQGAWNTEAFF,TGTGCCAGCAGCCAGGGGGCTTGGAACACTGAAGCTTTCTTT
15,TRBV7-2,TRBD1,-,TRBJ1-6,CASSLIQGHNSPLHF,TGTGCCAGCAGCTTAATACAGGGGCATAATTCACCCCTCCACTTT
11,TRBV12-5,-,-,TRBJ1-5,CASGENQPQHF,TGTGCTAGTGGGGAGAATCAGCCCCAGCATTTT
15,TRBV3-1/TRBV3-2,-,-,TRBJ2-1,CASSQGREPYNEQFF,TGTGCCAGCAGCCAAGGTAGGGAGCCCTACAATGAGCAGTTCTTC
15,TRBV3-1/TRBV3-2,-,once,TRBJ1-1,CASSQKTEDGGDAFF,TGTGCCAGCAGCCAAAAGACAGAGGACGGAGGGGACGCTTTCTTT
15,TRBV15,-,-,TRBJ2-7,CATSSPTGSSYEQYF,TGTGCCACCAGCAGTCCGACGGGGTCCTCCTACGAGCAGTACTTC
12,TRBV27,-,-,TRBJ1-1,CATISPFVEAFF,TGTGCCACCATATCGCCCTTTGTTGAGGCTTTCTTT
14,TRBV2,-,-,TRBJ2-1,CASNGRGSYNEQFF,TGTGCCAGCAATGGACGGGGGTCCTACAATGAGCAGTTCTTC
16,TRBV7-9,-,-,TRBJ1-4,CASSFGQSATNEKLFF,TGTGCCAGCAGCTTTGGACAGAGTGCAACTAATGAAAAACTGTTTTTT
15,TRBV7-9,TRBD1,-,TRBJ2-1,CASSLGQSMGNEQFF,TGTGCCAGCAGCTTGGGACAGTCAATGGGCAATGAGCAGTTCTTC
16,TRBV7-2,TRBD1,-,TRBJ2-2,CASSSDRGWSAGELFF,TGTGCCAGCAGCTCGGACAGGGGATGGTCAGCGGGGGAGCTGTTTTTT
16,TRBV3-1/TRBV3-2,-,-,TRBJ2-7,CASSQEGGGLTYEQYF,TGTGCCAGCAGCCAAGAGGGGGGGGGCCTAACCTACGAGCAGTACTTC
15,TRBV18,-,-,TRBJ1-5,CASSPGVAGNQPQHF,TGTGCCAGCTCACCAGGAGTAGCGGGCAATCAGCCCCAGCATTTT
14,TRBV4-3,-,-,TRBJ1-6,CASSPESGESPLHF,TGCGCCAGCAGCCCAGAGTCAGGGGAATCACCCCTCCACTTT
12,TRBV19,-,-,TRBJ1-5,CASSQSNQPQHF,TGTGCCAGTAGTCAGAGCAATCAGCCCCAGCATTTT
15,TRBV19,-,few,TRBJ1-5,CASSVTGITDQPQHF,TGTGCCAGTAGTGTGACGGGTATTACTGATCAGCCCCAGCATTTT
17,TRBV28,TRBD1,-,TRBJ2-1,CASSFHPAGGLNNEQFF,TGTGCCAGCAGTTTTCATCCGGCAGGGGGCTTAAACAATGAGCAGTTCTTC
16,TRBV5-1,TRBD2,-,TRBJ2-2,CASSVLAGANTGELFF,TGCGCCAGCAGCGTATTAGCGGGAGCGAACACCGGGGAGCTGTTTTTT
14,TRBV5-1,-,-,TRBJ2-7,CATSPGSFSYEQYF,TGCGCCACCTCCCCCGGGAGTTTCTCCTACGAGCAGTACTTC
15,TRBV5-8,-,-,TRBJ2-2,CASSLRGLKTGELFF,TGTGCCAGCAGCTTAAGGGGTCTGAAGACCGGGGAGCTGTTTTTT
11,TRBV7-8,TRBD1,few,TRBJ1-6,CASKGTGALHF,TGTGCCAGCAAGGGTACAGGGGCCCTCCACTTT
15,TRBV3-1/TRBV3-2,TRBD2,-,TRBJ2-5,CASSRTSGGGETQYF,TGTGCCAGCAGCCGGACTAGCGGGGGGGGAGAGACCCAGTACTTC
15,TRBV5-4,TRBD1,-,TRBJ1-2,CASSPRTGSNYGYTF,TGTGCCAGCAGCCCCCGGACAGGTTCTAACTATGGCTACACCTTC
14,TRBV6-5,-,-,TRBJ1-3,CASSPVFSGNTIYF,TGTGCCAGCAGTCCCGTGTTCTCTGGAAACACCATATATTTT
13,TRBV6-6,-,-,TRBJ2-7,CASKGGRVYEQYF,TGTGCCAGCAAAGGGGGAAGGGTCTACGAGCAGTACTTC
13,TRBV27,-,-,TRBJ1-2,CASSSLLLSGYTF,TGTGCCAGCAGTTCATTATTGCTTAGTGGCTACACCTTC
13,TRBV19,-,-,TRBJ2-1,CASSGGDQGPQFF,TGTGCCAGTAGTGGTGGAGACCAGGGGCCCCAGTTCTTC
16,TRBV6-2/TRBV6-3,-,-,TRBJ1-1,CASSYAGGGRIAEAFF,TGTGCCAGCAGTTACGCCGGGGGTGGAAGGATCGCTGAAGCTTTCTTT
16,TRBV19,TRBD1,-,TRBJ2-7,CASSSLRWQRGREQYF,TGTGCCAGTAGTAGCCTCCGGTGGCAAAGGGGGCGCGAGCAGTACTTC
13,TRBV20-1,-,-,TRBJ1-2,CSASVEANYGYTF,TGCAGTGCTAGTGTCGAGGCTAACTATGGCTACACCTTC
14,TRBV9,TRBD1,-,TRBJ2-7,CASSLGQGLNEQYF,TGTGCCAGCAGCTTGGGACAGGGGCTGAACGAGCAGTACTTC
14,TRBV7-2,TRBD1,-,TRBJ1-3,CASSIGTGGNTIYF,TGTGCCAGCAGCATCGGGACAGGTGGAAACACCATATATTTT
14,TRBV2,TRBD1,-,TRBJ1-2,CASSDPTGGSGYTF,TGTGCCAGCAGTGACCCTACAGGGGGCAGCGGCTACACCTTC
17,TRBV4-3,TRBD1,-,TRBJ1-3,CASSQEVTGISGNTIYF,TGCGCCAGCAGCCAAGAGGTGACAGGGATCTCTGGAAACACCATATATTTT
13,TRBV3-1/TRBV3-2,TRBD1,-,TRBJ2-7,CASSPRDSYEQYF,TGTGCCAGCAGCCCCCGGGACAGCTACGAGCAGTACTTC
13,TRBV7-2,-,-,TRBJ1-1,CASSLAANTEAFF,TGTGCCAGCAGCTTAGCGGCGAACACTGAAGCTTTCTTT
21,TRBV19,TRBD2,-,TRBJ2-1,CASTSPQDGLAGKYSYNEQFF,TGTGCCAGTACCTCACCCCAGGACGGACTAGCGGGGAAATACTCCTACAATGAGCAGTTCTTC
16,TRBV12-5,TRBD2,few,TRBJ2-3,CASGHTSGRNRDTQYF,TGTGCTAGTGGTCATACTAGCGGGAGGAATCGAGATACGCAGTATTTT
14,TRBV2,TRBD1,-,TRBJ2-1,CASRGQGARNEQFF,TGTGCCAGCAGGGGACAGGGGGCTAGGAATGAGCAGTTCTTC
13,TRBV28,-,-,TRBJ2-7,CASTALSPPEQYF,TGTGCCAGCACCGCCCTGAGCCCTCCGGAGCAGTACTTC
15,TRBV9,TRBD2,few,TRBJ2-3,CASSVVPGGRDTQYF,TGTGCCAGCAGCGTAGTACCGGGGGGGCGGGATACGCAGTATTTT
12,TRBV20-1,-,-,TRBJ1-2,CSASPGMGGYTF,TGCAGTGCTAGTCCCGGGATGGGTGGCTACACCTTC
13,TRBV12-3/TRBV12-4,-,-,TRBJ2-1,CASSSDSNNEQFF,TGTGCCAGCAGTTCGGACTCGAACAATGAGCAGTTCTTC
16,TRBV5-1,TRBD2,-,TRBJ2-3,CASSLQGLAGTDTQYF,TGCGCCAGCAGCCTTCAGGGACTAGCGGGCACAGATACGCAGTATTTT